These T cell receptor beta chains were read from a single sample in a study of blood T cells in healthy people across ages. Each CDR3 protein gets one entry after TCRdb re-called the 5' RACE reads with MiXCR. The data hold some 640,000 distinct CDR3 sequences, with roughly 31% observed a single time. Material for sequencing was blood. The origin of the receptors is a woman aged 80 or older in good health. Both conserved end residues are part of each CDR3. Each record gives: clone size, V gene, J gene, D gene, CDR3 protein, CDR3 DNA. D genes are given only for firm matches. Rows may omit the clone size; those that give it use once, few, many or a size class.

clone_size: few
v_call: TRBV5-6
j_call: TRBJ2-1
d_call: TRBD2
cdr3_aa: CASSLAGTSEGEQFF
cdr3_nt: TGTGCCAGCAGCTTGGCCGGGACTAGCGAGGGTGAGCAGTTCTTC

clone_size: many
v_call: TRBV7-2
j_call: TRBJ1-2
d_call: .
cdr3_aa: CASSFGRNFGDGYTF
cdr3_nt: TGTGCCAGCAGCTTCGGGAGGAATTTCGGGGATGGCTACACCTTC

clone_size: .
v_call: TRBV7-6
j_call: TRBJ2-7
d_call: .
cdr3_aa: CASSYVKDAHEQYF
cdr3_nt: TGTGCCAGCAGCTACGTTAAGGATGCCCACGAGCAGTACTTC

clone_size: many
v_call: TRBV28
j_call: TRBJ2-1
d_call: .
cdr3_aa: CASSSPGTEDLNEQFF
cdr3_nt: TGTGCCAGCAGTTCACCGGGGACCGAAGACCTCAATGAGCAGTTCTTC

clone_size: .
v_call: TRBV6-1
j_call: TRBJ2-7
d_call: TRBD1
cdr3_aa: CASSEGGTGAYEQYF
cdr3_nt: TGTGCCAGCAGTGAAGGCGGGACAGGAGCCTACGAGCAGTACTTC

clone_size: many
v_call: TRBV7-6
j_call: TRBJ1-5
d_call: .
cdr3_aa: CASSLGGDGVQPQHF
cdr3_nt: TGTGCCAGCAGCTTAGGAGGGGACGGTGTTCAGCCCCAGCATTTT

clone_size: many
v_call: TRBV27
j_call: TRBJ1-2
d_call: .
cdr3_aa: CASSHNLRGSNYGYTF
cdr3_nt: TGTGCCAGCAGCCATAACCTCAGGGGCTCTAACTATGGCTACACCTTC

clone_size: many
v_call: TRBV6-1
j_call: TRBJ2-7
d_call: .
cdr3_aa: CASSEYAGAPGEQYF
cdr3_nt: TGTGCCAGCAGTGAATACGCAGGGGCCCCTGGGGAGCAGTACTTC

clone_size: .
v_call: TRBV20-1
j_call: TRBJ2-1
d_call: TRBD2
cdr3_aa: CSAQLSGTSGAFSHEQFF
cdr3_nt: TGCAGTGCCCAACTTTCCGGGACTAGCGGGGCCTTTTCTCATGAGCAGTTCTTC

clone_size: few
v_call: TRBV12-3/TRBV12-4
j_call: TRBJ1-6
d_call: TRBD1
cdr3_aa: CASGTATGPGNSPLHF
cdr3_nt: TGTGCCAGCGGCACAGCGACAGGGCCCGGGAATTCACCCCTCCACTTT

clone_size: .
v_call: TRBV3-1
j_call: TRBJ2-3
d_call: TRBD2
cdr3_aa: CASSPLRTSGGTTSTDTQYF
cdr3_nt: TGTGCCAGCAGCCCCCTACGGACTAGCGGGGGAACGACTAGCACAGATACGCAGTATTTT

clone_size: few
v_call: TRBV6-6
j_call: TRBJ1-6
d_call: .
cdr3_aa: CASSYEGPLIGNSPLHF
cdr3_nt: TGTGCCAGCAGTTACGAAGGCCCCCTGATCGGTAATTCACCCCTCCACTTT